The rows below give T cell receptor beta chains drawn from one sample of a study of T cell changes during pregnancy in multiple sclerosis. Data came from immunoSEQ multiplex PCR; TCRdb stores just in-frame clones and leaves some out. The table includes over 60,000 clones, roughly 93% detected once. The input for sequencing was peripheral blood, taken in the first trimester of pregnancy. The receptor set was obtained from a female donor with multiple sclerosis, enrolled in a pregnancy study. The CDR3 runs from the conserved cysteine through the conserved F or W. The D gene is left open where the match is weak. Only some rows state a clone size, as once, few, many or a class for expanded clones.

cdr3_nt cdr3_aa j_call v_call clone_size d_call
TGTGCCAGCAGCTTGCAACACGGAGGGACGTTTTCCTACGAGCAGTACTTC CASSLQHGGTFSYEQYF TRBJ2-7 TRBV5-4 once .
TGCGCCAGCAGCTTACACCCCATGAACACTGAAGCTTTCTTT CASSLHPMNTEAFF TRBJ1-1 TRBV5-1 . .
TGTGCCTGGAGTGAAAGCGGTACTAACTATGGCTACACCTTC CAWSESGTNYGYTF TRBJ1-2 TRBV30 . .
TGTGCCAGCAGCCAAGACAGGCCTAACTATGGCTACACCTTC CASSQDRPNYGYTF TRBJ1-2 TRBV9 . .
TGTGCCAGCAGCTCCAAGGACAGGGGGAATTCACCCCTCCACTTT CASSSKDRGNSPLHF TRBJ1-6 TRBV7-3 . TRBD1
TGTGCCAGCAGTCCCGACAGGGGGGCCTACGAGCAGTACTTC CASSPDRGAYEQYF TRBJ2-7 TRBV27 . TRBD1
TGTGCCAGCAGTTCCCGACAAACCTTCGGCTACGAGCAGTACTTC CASSSRQTFGYEQYF TRBJ2-7 TRBV6-5 . .
TGTGCCAGCAGCTTAGTGGTCGGTTACAATGAGCAGTTCTTC CASSLVVGYNEQFF TRBJ2-1 TRBV7-2 . .
TGTGCCAGCAGCTTAGGCGGGGGCTCCTACAATGAGCAGTTCTTC CASSLGGGSYNEQFF TRBJ2-1 TRBV7-6 . TRBD2
TGCAGCGTGCGTAATTCGGACAGGGGCGAGCAGCCCCAGCATTTT CSVRNSDRGEQPQHF TRBJ1-5 TRBV29-1 . TRBD1
TGTGCCAGTAGTAAGACGCGGGGGGGACCCCCCGAGCAGTACTTC CASSKTRGGPPEQYF TRBJ2-7 TRBV19 . TRBD2
TGTGCCAGCTCACCACCGGTGGGGGGGATGAACACTGAAGCTTTCTTT CASSPPVGGMNTEAFF TRBJ1-1 TRBV18 . .
TGTGCCAGCAGTGAAGCAGGTAGGACAGGGGACACTGAAGCTTTCTTT CASSEAGRTGDTEAFF TRBJ1-1 TRBV6-1 . TRBD1
TGTGCCAGCTCACCCTCACTAGCGGGACAGGCAGATACGCAGTATTTT CASSPSLAGQADTQYF TRBJ2-3 TRBV18 . TRBD2
TGTGCCAGCTCACCACCCACAGGGTGGGGGTCCGAGCAGTACTTC CASSPPTGWGSEQYF TRBJ2-7 TRBV18 . .
TGTGCCAGCAGCGGGACTAGCGGGGTCTACAATGAGCAGTTCTTC CASSGTSGVYNEQFF TRBJ2-1 TRBV25-1 . TRBD2
TGTGCCAGCAGCTTAGCTGGGACTAGCGGGAGGGCCAATGAGCAGTTCTTC CASSLAGTSGRANEQFF TRBJ2-1 TRBV7-9 . TRBD2
TGCGCCAGCAGCTTGGGTGACAGTTATAATTCACCCCTCCACTTT CASSLGDSYNSPLHF TRBJ1-6 TRBV5-1 . .
TGTGCCAGCAGCTCTCGGGACAGCATCCGGTACTTC CASSSRDSIRYF TRBJ2-7 TRBV7-9 . TRBD1
TGTGCCAGCAGTGAAACAGTCCAGGGGTATTCACCCCTCCACTTT CASSETVQGYSPLHF TRBJ1-6 TRBV2 . .
TGTGCCAGCAGCGTAGACCCCGGGACAGGGATGAACACTGAAGCTTTCTTT CASSVDPGTGMNTEAFF TRBJ1-1 TRBV9 . TRBD1
TGTGCCAGCAGTGATCAAGAGGGACAGGGGCGCTTGGCCCAGTACTTC CASSDQEGQGRLAQYF TRBJ2-5 TRBV25-1 . TRBD1
TGTGCCAGCAGCCACTACGGCTCCGATGGCTACACCTTC CASSHYGSDGYTF TRBJ1-2 TRBV28 . .
TGCGCCAGCAGCTTCCTAGCGGGTTATTACAATGAGCAGTTCTTC CASSFLAGYYNEQFF TRBJ2-1 TRBV5-1 . TRBD2
TGTGCCAGCTGTGGACAGGAGAACACTGAAGCTTTCTTT CASCGQENTEAFF TRBJ1-1 TRBV27 . TRBD1
TGTGCCAGCAGCTTAGCTGTTCTTACCTACAATGAGCAGTTCTTC CASSLAVLTYNEQFF TRBJ2-1 TRBV11-1 . .
TGTGCCTGGAGTAATCGCGGCAATCAGCCCCAGCATTTT CAWSNRGNQPQHF TRBJ1-5 TRBV30 . .
TGTGCCAGCAGCACATACGGACAGGGGGCGAAGAACACTGAAGCTTTCTTT CASSTYGQGAKNTEAFF TRBJ1-1 TRBV7-8 . TRBD1
TGTGCCAGTAGTATGACAGCTCGACCTACCCATGGCTACACCTTC CASSMTARPTHGYTF TRBJ1-2 TRBV19 . .
TGTGCCAGCAGTGAACGTGACAGGGGATATAATGAGCAGTTCTTC CASSERDRGYNEQFF TRBJ2-1 TRBV2 . TRBD1
TGTGCCAGCAGTGGGGGGACAGGGTCGGAAAAACTGTTTTTT CASSGGTGSEKLFF TRBJ1-4 TRBV2 . TRBD1
TGTGCCAGCTCACCAAATTTCCAGGTCGGCTATGGCTACACCTTC CASSPNFQVGYGYTF TRBJ1-2 TRBV18 . .
TGTGCCAGCACCTGGCGCGGGGGAGGCTACACCTTC CASTWRGGGYTF TRBJ1-2 TRBV28 . .
TGCGCCAGCAGCTTGGACAGCATGAACACTGAAGCTTTCTTT CASSLDSMNTEAFF TRBJ1-1 TRBV5-1 . .
TGTGCCAGCAGCTTTCGCCCCTACGGCGAGCAGTACTTC CASSFRPYGEQYF TRBJ2-7 TRBV7-3 . .
TGTGCCAGCACCCCCTACGGACAGGTAGCCGAGCAGTACTTC CASTPYGQVAEQYF TRBJ2-7 TRBV18 . TRBD1